This TCR beta chain appears in the sequencing data of a study of shared clonotypes between healthy human individuals. Across the whole study: Per donor, three plates held CD4 naive cells, three held CD4 memory, two held CD8 naive and one held CD8 memory. Notes on the study in general: Naive subsets, compared against memory subsets, generally had larger estimated richness values.

Concerning this clone itself: Antigen: not known.

Naive CD8 populations comprised CD45RO-negative cells positively selected for CCR7, excluding terminally differentiated effector memory CD45RA+ cells. Running of the assay took place at deep level. Per the authors' pipeline: Junction-only immunoSEQ sequences carried no quality scores, so filtering differed. TCRdb's copy holds only in-frame clones and misses some; the assay was immunoSEQ multiplex PCR. The V and J calls and clone size come from that table; D and trimming were worked out from the DNA. The repertoire includes some 2.1 million clones, 90% to 95% of them detected once, and more than 1.5% sits in the top ten. Looked up from germline, CDR1 is MDHEN and CDR2 is SYDVKM. This CDR3 spans 17 amino acids. V gave up 3 bases and J gave up 8 bases; unmatched junction bases: 11.

The TCR was taken from a man younger than 35 in good health. Some clones in this sample may be carry-over from other donors' samples. Specimen: naive CD8+ T cells from PBMCs. The chain carries TRBV28 and TRBJ2-1; 12 nucleotides agree with TRBD2. In DNA, the CDR3 is TGTGCCAGCAGTTTCATATCTTCTAGCGGGAGGGATTATGAGCAGTTCTTC. Its protein is CASSFISSSGRDYEQFF.